The 4 T cell receptor beta chains reported below all come from one sample, sequenced in a study of naive and memory T cell subsets. Study results and caveats: Possibly reflecting memory cells re-expressing CD45RA, a few larger clonotypes occurred in naive repertoires, especially CD8.

Two oligonucleotides, mixed equimolar, formed the beta constant-region primer covering TRBC1 and TRBC2. Four rounds of PCR amplified the ligated cDNA using nested alpha and beta constant-region primers plus SP2. TCRdb itself ran the UMI-ligation and nested PCR reads through MiXCR, one entry per CDR3 protein. The data show approximately 150,000 distinct CDR3 sequences, approximately 21% seen once. These TCRs are of unknown antigen specificity. Sequencing was carried out using naive CD8+ T cells from blood. The receptors were sampled from a human donor in good health.

The V gene is TRBV7-9, the J gene TRBJ1-2; a possible D gene is TRBD1 (5 bases). The CDR3 contains 17 residues. Trimming took 3 bases from V and 2 from J, leaving 19 bases between them. Germline V CDR1 and CDR2: SEHNR, FQNEAQ (reference sequence). CDR3 nucleotides: TGTGCCAGCAGCTTTACCGGGACCTCTCTCGCCAACTATGGCTACACCTTC. This encodes CASSFTGTSLANYGYTF.

This clonotype was observed a handful of times. The V call is TRBV9, the J call TRBJ2-1; maybe TRBD2 (6 bases). Trimming took 4 bases from V and 2 from J, leaving 16 bases between them. The CDR3 sequence is 16 residues long. The germline CDR1 and CDR2 sequences are SGDLS and YYNGEE. This chain's CDR3 is CASSPRGIETYNEQFF. CDR3 in DNA: TGTGCCAGCAGCCCCCGGGGGATAGAGACCTACAATGAGCAGTTCTTC.

This clonotype appeared once. J is TRBJ2-7 and V is TRBV20-1; 8 bases are a match to TRBD2. Germline V gives CDR1 DFQATT, CDR2 SNEGSKA (reference sequence). The CDR3 extends over 14 amino acids. The ends lost 1 base at V and 0 bases at J; junction bases unmatched: 2. CDR3 amino acids: CSARGLASSYEQYF. Written as DNA, the CDR3 is TGCAGTGCTAGAGGACTAGCGAGCTCCTACGAGCAGTACTTC.

The gene calls are TRBV19 and TRBJ1-1; D gene uncertain. CDR1 and CDR2 (germline): LNHDA, SQIVND (reference sequence). The CDR3 spans 13 residues. V gave up 7 bases and J gave up 1 base, with 10 bases separating them. CDR3 sequence: CASKNQTNTEAFF. The CDR3 DNA is TGTGCCAGTAAGAATCAGACGAACACTGAAGCTTTCTTT. Variable domain in full (rest from reference TRBV19 and TRBJ1-1): DGGITQSPKYLFRKEGQNVTLSCEQNLNHDAMYWYRQDPGQGLRLIYYSQIVNDFQKGDIAEGYSVSREKKESFPLTVTSAQKNPTAFYLCASKNQTNTEAFFGQGTRLTVV.